This T cell receptor beta chain was retrieved from a study of blood T cells in healthy people across ages. Study observations and caveats: Diversity estimates from one million T cells were considered underestimates. Both naive CD4+ cell counts and diversity were greater in long-lived donors than in aged donors.

This clonotype was counted a few times. Its antigen is currently unknown. A second PCR, run for about 6 to 11 cycles, used a sample-barcoded 5' primer plus a J-beta primer mix. TCRdb used MiXCR to reprocess the 5' RACE reads, holding one entry per CDR3 protein. The sample carries some 1.5 million distinct CDR3 sequences, approximately 42% recorded once. PBMCs were isolated at a quantity of at least 7 million per sample. V dropped 6 bases and J dropped 0; count of bases not matched to a gene: 10. CDR3 length: 17 residues. The material sequenced was blood. The chain links TRBV12-3 or TRBV12-4 to TRBJ2-1, with 8 bases fitting TRBD2. The receptor's source is a woman in her late teens or twenties in good health. The CDR3 DNA is TGTGCCAGCAGCCCGGCGCAGCGGGGGAGCTCCTACAATGAGCAGTTCTTC. Its protein is CASSPAQRGSSYNEQFF.